A selection of T cell receptor beta chains follows, all from one sample in a study of blood T cell repertoires in COVID-19. Measured with immunoSEQ multiplex PCR; TCRdb has only the in-frame clones, and not every one. The repertoire holds 200,000 to 250,000 clones, roughly 83% seen once, with around 2% in the top ten. The sample comprised PBMCs or T cells enriched from blood (not recorded which). The source of these receptors is a woman between 45 and 65 years old who had recovered from COVID-19. Each CDR3 is given with its conserved first and last residue. D genes are given only for firm matches. The size entry is marked missing in some rows and otherwise reads once, few, many or a size class.

d_call	clone_size	v_call	j_call	cdr3_nt	cdr3_aa
.	.	TRBV19	TRBJ2-2	TGTGCCAGTAGTTATCTCGGGACACCATCCGGGGAGCTGTTTTTT	CASSYLGTPSGELFF
TRBD1	.	TRBV30	TRBJ1-5	TGTGCCTGGAGTGGGGGGACAGGGGAGCAGCCCCAGCATTTT	CAWSGGTGEQPQHF
.	.	TRBV18	TRBJ1-5	TGTGCCAGCTCACCATACCAGGCCGGCAGCAATCAGCCCCAGCATTTT	CASSPYQAGSNQPQHF
TRBD2	once	TRBV28	TRBJ2-2	TGTGCCAGCAGCCGCCTGAGACTAGCGGGGACCGGGGAGCTGTTTTTT	CASSRLRLAGTGELFF
TRBD1	.	TRBV24-1	TRBJ1-1	TGTGCCACCAGTGAAACGAACCAGGGGGGTAACACTGAAGCTTTCTTT	CATSETNQGGNTEAFF
.	few	TRBV7-3	TRBJ2-7	TGTGCCAGCAGCTCAGGACAGGGAGGGTACGAGCAGTACTTC	CASSSGQGGYEQYF
TRBD1	.	TRBV11-3	TRBJ2-2	TGTGCCAGCAGCTCACAGGGGGCGCTTACCGGGGAGCTGTTTTTT	CASSSQGALTGELFF
.	.	TRBV27	TRBJ1-6	TGTGCCAGCAGTGCCTACAGGGCTCGGAATTCACCCCTCCACTTT	CASSAYRARNSPLHF
TRBD1	.	TRBV28	TRBJ2-3	TGTGCCAGCAACCCTGGACAGGGGACAGATACGCAGTATTTT	CASNPGQGTDTQYF
.	.	TRBV15	TRBJ2-3	TGTGCCACCAGCAGAGTCGGTCCAGATACGCAGTATTTT	CATSRVGPDTQYF
.	.	TRBV28	TRBJ2-7	TGTGCCAGCAGTCTTCTTGTTGTCGGCGGCACCTACGAGCAGTACTTC	CASSLLVVGGTYEQYF
TRBD2	.	TRBV5-1	TRBJ2-1	TGCGCCAGCAGCCGGACTAGCGGTACCTACAATGAGCAGTTCTTC	CASSRTSGTYNEQFF
.	.	TRBV5-1	TRBJ1-1	TGCGCCAGCAGTCGTCCGGGTACCTCACTCGAAGCTTTCTTT	CASSRPGTSLEAFF
TRBD1	.	TRBV30	TRBJ2-1	TGTGCCTGGGAACAGGGGACCTCCTACAATGAGCAGTTCTTC	CAWEQGTSYNEQFF
.	few	TRBV2	TRBJ1-6	TGTGCCAGCAGAGACCGGGAGATTAATTCACCCCTCCACTTT	CASRDREINSPLHF
.	.	TRBV18	TRBJ1-5	TGTGCCAGCTCACCTTCACGGGGAGAGCCCCAGCATTTT	CASSPSRGEPQHF
TRBD2	few	TRBV6-5	TRBJ2-3	TGTGCCAGCGCGGAACTAGCGGGGGGCACAGATACGCAGTATTTT	CASAELAGGTDTQYF
TRBD2	.	TRBV6-5	TRBJ2-1	TGTGCCAGCAGCATAACCGGGACTAGTTCAAATGAGCAGTTCTTC	CASSITGTSSNEQFF